This TCR beta chain came from a study of identical twins' blood T cells. TCR cDNA libraries were made from RNA using a previously described, modified protocol. As handled by the study authors: Per-library CDR3 reads ranged roughly 2.2 to 3.6 million; clonotypes, ~90,000 to ~550,000. TCRdb passed the 5' RACE reads through MiXCR, listing each CDR3 protein once. The V and J calls reflect TCRdb's pipeline rather than the authors' work. The sample lists roughly 340,000 distinct CDR3 sequences, over 25% occurring once. Trimming pared 7 bases from V and 5 bases from J, leaving 17 bases between. CDR1 SQVTM and CDR2 ANQGSEA come from the germline V gene. CDR3 size: 13 residues. The count of this clonotype is one. Its target is unknown. Likely a read error: the CDR3 ends without its conserved phenylalanine or tryptophan. General study points: Top TCRbeta clonotypes were shared more with twin than unrelated donors. Twin similarity might stem from environmental factors, not only genetics.

The source of this sequence is a woman aged 18-55 years in good health. The sample comprised PBMCs. The rearrangement joins TRBV29-1 to TRBJ1-1; D may be TRBD1 (5 bases). The CDR3 sequence: CSGERGRGTEAFS. CDR3 sequence (DNA): TGCAGCGGTGAGAGGGGCCGTGGAACTGAAGCTTTCTCT.